This TCR beta chain was obtained from a study of CD8+ T cells in alopecia areata (dated 2018 in TCRdb). Regarding the complete study: The study used high-throughput TCRbeta sequencing to examine T cell clonal expansion in alopecia areata, in both the C3H/HeJ mouse model and human patients. Human TCRbeta sequencing covered scalp tissue and sorted CD4+ and CD8+ peripheral blood T cells from patchy and totalis/universalis alopecia areata patients and healthy controls. Scalp clonality was compared among normal scalp (n=4), patchy alopecia areata scalp (n=8), and alopecia totalis/universalis scalp (n=8). RNA came from the PAXgene miRNA kit for fixed scalp, the miRNeasy kit for PBMCs, and the RNeasy kit for mouse skin. Amplification of TCRbeta CDR3 regions was done by immunoSEQ multiplex PCR using 35 Vbeta forward primers and 13 Jbeta reverse primers. General study outcomes and caveats: TCR sequences shared between patients were less clear than in mice, possibly partly because of HLA diversity in the patient population. Higher clonality and more expanded CD8+ clones were observed in lesional scalp than in normal scalp, particularly in alopecia totalis/universalis, a finding suggestive of antigenic drive. Unlike mouse skin, which is dominated by gammadelta T cells, normal human skin has resident alphabeta T cells that are also sequenced, and this complicates analysis of the scalp TCR repertoire.

From the cysteine up to the phenylalanine, the CDR3 has a length of 14 residues. Only the CDR3 portion is preserved as DNA: 42 bases, with reading frame beginning at the first base. At the junction V is shortened by 3 bases and J by 3 bases; bases outside the gene matches: 5. CDR1 SGHDT and CDR2 YYEEEE were looked up in the germline V gene. PBMCs were separated by density centrifugation and stained for CD3, CD4 and CD8, after which CD4+ and CD8+ T cells were sorted on a FACSAria. Scalp biopsies and blood samples were obtained from unaffected controls. To note about this clone: Its specific antigen is unknown. Base qualities are missing; no much larger clone stands one base away. Other nucleotide sequences from this sample produce the same CDR3.

Libraries were made using the immunoSEQ multiplex PCR assay. RNA was extracted from all samples and reverse transcribed into cDNA as template for TCR sequencing. First-strand cDNA was synthesized using SuperScript III with a 2:1 mix of oligo-dT and random hexamers. A synthetic immune receptor repertoire was used to gauge amplification bias, and whatever bias remained was removed computationally. Processing in the source paper ran as follows. Raw reads were preprocessed to remove errors, and CDR3 was defined according to IMGT conventions as the region from the conserved cysteine to phenylalanine. Clonality was computed by normalizing Shannon entropy by log2 of the number of productive unique TCRs and subtracting the result from 1. CD4 or CD8 identity of scalp clones was inferred by cross-referencing scalp TCRbeta sequences with sorted blood CD4 and CD8 repertoires. TCRdb mirrors the immuneACCESS table, restricted to in-frame sequences. Some clones are absent from its copies; in checked studies, under half trace to an unresolved V gene, and the reason for the others is unknown. Clone size and the V and J calls come from that table; the DNA yielded D and trimming. The sample profile shows about 140,000 clones; around 62% of them were found once. 35% to 40% of the sample is held by the ten biggest clonotypes.

This sequence was found in a human donor in good health. Material for sequencing was CD8+ T cells sorted from blood. The sequence is built from TRBV5-6 and TRBJ2-7; TRBD1 lines up with 8 middle nucleotides. CDR3 protein: CASSWGTGSYEQYF. The base sequence is TGTGCCAGCAGCTGGGGGACAGGTAGCTACGAGCAGTACTTC.